A single sample gave rise to the 26 T cell receptor beta chains below, sequenced in a study of T cell repertoires in cytomegalovirus infection. These TCRs are of unknown antigen specificity. TCRdb re-called the reads through MiXCR, storing one row per CDR3 protein. The data show some 700,000 distinct CDR3 sequences, with roughly 33% seen just once and 15% to 20% held by the top ten. This specimen was cultured PBMCs, taken from culture after CMV antigen stimulation. All receptors come from a human donor in good health (CMV status not recorded). Some clones in this sample may be carry-over from other donors' samples.

For the CDR3, the DNA is TGTGCCAGCAGTTTATTCCCCCCCTACGAGCAGTACTTC. Translated: CASSLFPPYEQYF. The rearrangement uses TRBV27 and TRBJ2-7; D gene uncertain. V dropped 1 base and J dropped 2 bases, with 6 bases sitting between them. Germline V CDR1 and CDR2: MNHEY, SMNVEV (reference sequence). The CDR3 covers 13 residues.

The chain is built from TRBV28 and TRBJ2-1; a possible D gene is TRBD2 (5 bases). CDR1 and CDR2 from the germline V gene are MDHEN and SYDVKM. The CDR3 sequence is 15 residues long. Deletions cut 5 bases from V and 6 bases from J, with 17 bases between. CDR3 sequence (DNA): TGTGCCAGCAGTGCGATGAAACTAGGAGTCAATGAGCAGTTCTTC. Amino acid sequence: CASSAMKLGVNEQFF. The full variable domain, its missing parts supplied by reference TRBV28 and TRBJ2-1, is DVKVTQSSRYLVKRTGEKVFLECVQDMDHENMFWYRQDPGLGLRLIYFSYDVKMKEKGDIPEGYSVSREKKERFSLILESASTNQTSMYLCASSAMKLGVNEQFFGPGTRLTVL.

The V and J genes are TRBV4-1 and TRBJ2-3, with 8 bases lining up with TRBD2. CDR3 length: 17 amino acids. The germline V gene has CDR1 MGHRA and CDR2 YSYEKL. The junction had 9 bases not matched to a gene; V was cut back by 1 base and J by 3 bases. CDR3 loop: CASSQGVKRGRTDTQYF. CDR3 bases: TGCGCCAGCAGCCAAGGCGTAAAGCGGGGGAGAACAGATACGCAGTATTTT.

The CDR3 spells CASSFNRVPDTQYF. CDR3 sequence (DNA): TGTGCCAGTAGCTTTAACAGGGTCCCAGATACGCAGTATTTT. The chain links TRBV19 to TRBJ2-3; maybe TRBD1 (6 bases). Germline V gives CDR1 LNHDA, CDR2 SQIVND (reference sequence). V shed 6 bases and J shed 4 bases, with 14 bases lying between them. The CDR3 length is 14 residues.

The chain uses TRBV7-2 and TRBJ1-2, with 9 bases that match TRBD1. This CDR3 comprises 15 residues. Germline V gene sequence: CDR1 SGHTA, CDR2 FQGNSA. V lost 3 bases to trimming and J lost 5 bases; unmatched junction nucleotides: 7. CDR3 sequence reads: CASSFKTGGDYGYTF. The CDR3 DNA reads TGTGCCAGCAGCTTTAAGACAGGGGGGGATTATGGCTACACCTTC.

This clonotype was seen only a few times. The CDR3 coding sequence is TGCAGTGCGCCGGGACGGGCAGGGGGTGGAAACACCATATATTTT. It is translated as CSAPGRAGGGNTIYF. The J gene is TRBJ1-3, the V gene TRBV20-1; TRBD1 agrees at 7 bases. Germline loops: CDR1 DFQATT, CDR2 SNEGSKA (reference sequence). V shed 6 bases, J shed 3 bases, and the junction held 11 bases outside the gene matches. The length of the CDR3 is 15 residues.

CDR3 protein: CASSSMVAATGELFF. The CDR3 DNA reads TGTGCCAGCAGCTCGATGGTTGCGGCCACCGGGGAGCTGTTTTTT. V gene TRBV11-2 combines with J gene TRBJ2-2; no clear D gene. Looked up from germline, CDR1 is SGHAT and CDR2 is FQNNGV. V gave up 4 bases and J gave up 4 bases, with 13 bases separating them. The CDR3 is 15 amino acids.

This CDR3 is CASSLTGAQETQYF. The CDR3 DNA reads TGTGCCAGCAGCTTGACTGGGGCCCAAGAGACCCAGTACTTC. This chain connects TRBV7-2 to TRBJ2-5, with D maybe TRBD1 (5 bases). Germline V gene sequence: CDR1 SGHTA, CDR2 FQGNSA. Trimming took 3 bases from V and 1 from J, leaving 9 bases between them. The CDR3 has 14 amino acids.

This clonotype has a single count. The chain links TRBV5-6 to TRBJ2-3, with 8 nucleotides matching TRBD1. The J call may be faulty, since TRBJ1-5 better matches the DNA end. CDR1 is SGHDT, CDR2 YYEEEE, per germline. This CDR3 is built from 16 residues. The CDR3 sequence: CASSFGQGQNTDTQHF. In nucleotides, the CDR3 is TGTGCCAGCAGCTTCGGACAGGGACAGAACACAGATACGCAGCATTTT.

This clonotype was recorded a few times. CDR3 coding DNA: TGTGCCAGTAGTAATGCGCCCAATGAGCAGTTCTTC. As protein: CASSNAPNEQFF. The chain employs TRBV19 and TRBJ2-1; D gene ambiguous. Deletions cut 4 bases from V and 6 bases from J, with 7 bases between. The length of the CDR3 is 12 residues. CDR1 is LNHDA, CDR2 SQIVND, per germline (reference sequence). The entire variable domain, with the rest obtained from reference TRBV19 and TRBJ2-1, is as follows: DGGITQSPKYLFRKEGQNVTLSCEQNLNHDAMYWYRQDPGQGLRLIYYSQIVNDFQKGDIAEGYSVSREKKESFPLTVTSAQKNPTAFYLCASSNAPNEQFFGPGTRLTVL.

The rearrangement joins TRBV7-2 to TRBJ2-7; 13 bases line up with TRBD2. CDR1 and CDR2 (germline): SGHTA, FQGNSA. The CDR3 is made up of 15 amino acids. V gave up 3 bases and J gave up 1 base; unmatched junction bases: 0. CDR3 bases: TGTGCCAGCAGCTTGACTAGCGGGAGGTCCTACGAGCAGTACTTC. Its protein is CASSLTSGRSYEQYF. Together with reference TRBV7-2 and TRBJ2-7, the CDR3 gives the full variable domain: GAGVSQSPSNKVTEKGKDVELRCDPISGHTALYWYRQSLGQGLEFLIYFQGNSAPDKSGLPSDRFSAERTGGSVSTLTIQRTQQEDSAVYLCASSLTSGRSYEQYFGPGTRLTVT.

This chain links TRBV11-2 with TRBJ1-1; D ambiguous. The CDR3 runs to 14 residues. V lost 2 bases and J lost 4, with 11 bases in between. The germline V gene encodes CDR1 SGHAT and CDR2 FQNNGV. CDR3 nucleotides: TGTGCCAGCAGCTTAAGTCCGGCAGGCACTGAAGCTTTCTTT. It yields the protein CASSLSPAGTEAFF.

This clonotype showed up just a few times. A read error may account for a junction end that differs from germline. This chain links TRBV5-3 with TRBJ2-5; no clear D. TRBV5-3 is sorted into the ORF group, with uncertain function. The CDR3 runs 15 residues. CDR3 region: CASSFLGILGETQYF. CDR3 sequence (DNA): TGTGCCAGCAGCTTCTTAGGGATCTTGGGAGAGACCCAGTACTTC.

V and J are TRBV18 and TRBJ2-3; D may be TRBD2 (6 bases). Deletions cut 3 bases from V and 2 bases from J, with 15 bases between. Germline V gene data show CDR1 as KGHSH and CDR2 as LQKENI. This CDR3 is 16 amino acids long. The DNA for the CDR3 is TGTGCCAGCTCACCCCCCGGTCGGGGGTACACAGATACGCAGTATTTT. Translation gives CASSPPGRGYTDTQYF.

V usage is TRBV12-3 or TRBV12-4 and J usage is TRBJ2-1, with 11 nucleotides matching TRBD2. V trimming: 8 bases; J trimming: 7 bases; junction bases outside the gene matches: 7. The CDR3 extends over 14 amino acids. CDR3 loop: CASGDSGRGNEQFF. The CDR3 region has the DNA TGTGCCAGCGGGGATAGCGGGAGGGGGAATGAGCAGTTCTTC.

This clonotype appeared many times. The gene calls are TRBV7-2 and TRBJ2-5, with TRBD2 identical over 8 bases. J gave up 3 bases and V 3 bases, and 6 bases lay outside the gene matches. The CDR3 is made up of 15 amino acids. Germline-derived CDR1 and CDR2 are SGHTA and FQGNSA. The CDR3 reads CASSFSGLVKETQYF. The CDR3 DNA is TGTGCCAGCAGCTTCTCGGGACTAGTAAAAGAGACCCAGTACTTC.

The chain couples TRBV7-6 to TRBJ2-2, with 7 bases matching TRBD2. V shed 7 bases and J 4 bases; nucleotides not matched to a gene: 9. This CDR3 comprises 15 residues. CDR1 and CDR2 from the germline V gene are SGHVS and FNYEAQ. CDR3 in amino acids: CASTLRGGPTGELFF. CDR3 in DNA: TGTGCCAGCACCCTCCGCGGGGGTCCCACCGGGGAGCTGTTTTTT.

This chain links TRBV19 with TRBJ1-5, with D possibly TRBD1 on 5 matching bases. Germline V gene lookup returns CDR1 LNHDA and CDR2 SQIVND (reference sequence). This CDR3 comprises 14 residues. The V gene lost 8 bases and the J gene lost 5 bases, with 16 bases spanning the gap. The CDR3 nucleotides read TGTGCCAGTTCGGTCCAGGGAGGCCATCAGCCCCAGCATTTT. This encodes CASSVQGGHQPQHF.

The chain joins TRBV20-1 to TRBJ1-1; D may be TRBD1 (5 bases). V was cut by 6 bases and J by 3 bases, with 14 bases left in between. The CDR3 consists of 13 residues. Germline assignment: CDR1 DFQATT and CDR2 SNEGSKA (reference sequence). The CDR3 loop is CSAKGPVDTEAFF. Written as DNA, the CDR3 is TGCAGTGCCAAGGGGCCGGTGGACACTGAAGCTTTCTTT.

This clonotype has just one count. A read error may explain this, as a much larger clone is one base away. The V gene is TRBV7-2, the J gene TRBJ2-7, with D perhaps matching TRBD1 (5 bases). The CDR3 is 15 amino acids. The germline V gene has CDR1 SGHTA and CDR2 FQGNSA. The V end lost 1 base, the J end lost 3 bases, and 13 bases lay between the germline ends. The CDR3 reads CASSLVGLNFYEQYF. The CDR3 nucleotides are TGTGCCAGCAGCTTAGTGGGGCTGAACTTCTACGAGCAGTACTTC.

CDR3 loop: CSARDRWRGPAHTQYF. CDR3 bases: TGCAGTGCTAGAGATCGGTGGAGAGGGCCCGCTCACACGCAGTATTTT. The rearrangement joins TRBV20-1 to TRBJ2-3; D is possibly TRBD2 (5 bases). The CDR3 covers 16 residues. Germline V gene data show CDR1 as DFQATT and CDR2 as SNEGSKA (reference sequence). V dropped 0 bases and J dropped 9 bases, with 22 bases sitting between them.

The rearrangement uses TRBV15 and TRBJ2-3; the match to TRBD2 covers 9 bases. Germline assignment: CDR1 LNHNV and CDR2 YYDKDF (reference sequence). The CDR3 spans 14 residues. V lost 5 bases to trimming and J lost 8 bases; unmatched junction nucleotides: 8. The CDR3 sequence: CATSWRGGQGTQYF. CDR3 bases: TGTGCCACCAGCTGGCGGGGGGGGCAAGGTACGCAGTATTTT.

The CDR3 DNA sequence: TGTGCCACCAGCAGTGGGCCCGGGGTACTGCATGGCTACACCTTC. Protein: CATSSGPGVLHGYTF. The V gene is TRBV15, the J gene TRBJ1-2; D is unresolved. V lost 3 bases and J 6 bases, leaving 17 bases between the germline ends. Germline V lookup: CDR1 LNHNV, CDR2 YYDKDF (reference sequence). The CDR3 spans 15 residues.

The chain couples TRBV10-3 to TRBJ1-5, with TRBD1 identical over 7 bases. The CDR3 covers 13 residues. Germline V CDR1 and CDR2: ENHRY, SYGVKD. Unmatched junction bases numbered 7, after V lost 10 bases and J lost 4 bases. CDR3 in amino acids: CASAGQINQPQHF. The CDR3 nucleotides are TGTGCCAGCGCGGGACAGATTAATCAGCCCCAGCATTTT.

This clonotype was seen more than once but under ten times. The chain joins TRBV6-5 to TRBJ2-3; D may correspond to TRBD1 or TRBD2 (5 bases each). The CDR3 covers 13 residues. The V gene lost 8 bases and the J gene lost 2 bases, with 11 bases spanning the gap. Germline V CDR1 and CDR2: MNHEY, SVGAGI. CDR3 coding DNA: TGTGCCAGCGGTCGGGACCCCACAGATACGCAGTATTTT. It translates to CASGRDPTDTQYF.

This chain connects TRBV27 to TRBJ1-2; 10 nucleotides match TRBD1. From germline, CDR1 is MNHEY and CDR2 SMNVEV (reference sequence). With 5 bases clipped from V and 5 bases from J, the junction kept 8 bases outside the gene matches. This CDR3 spans 15 amino acids. In nucleotides, the CDR3 is TGTGCCAGCAGTACCCGACAGGGGGCGGCTTATGGCTACACCTTC. Its translation is CASSTRQGAAYGYTF.